These 3 T cell receptor beta chains originate from one sample sequenced in a study of blood T cells in healthy people across ages. Primers used in a second PCR of roughly 7 to 11 cycles were a sample-barcoded 5' primer and a J-beta primer mix. Via MiXCR, TCRdb re-called the 5' RACE reads, giving one row per CDR3 protein. The table records 850,000 to 1,000,000 distinct CDR3 sequences, 40% to 60% of them present only once. The sample taken for sequencing was blood. These receptors all come from a man under 40 in good health.

The genes are TRBV7-9 and TRBJ1-6; D may be TRBD1 (5 bases). Deletions cut 4 bases from V and 5 bases from J, with 12 bases between. The germline CDR1 and CDR2 sequences are SEHNR and FQNEAQ (reference sequence). The CDR3 runs to 15 residues. CDR3 nucleotides: TGTGCCAGCAGCTCGGGAGGGGCTGATAATTCACCCCTCCACTTT. Its translation: CASSSGGADNSPLHF.

This clonotype has just a few counts. This chain connects TRBV7-2 to TRBJ2-4, with D perhaps matching TRBD2 (6 bases). The germline V gene encodes CDR1 SGHTA and CDR2 FQGNSA. This CDR3 has 16 residues. V was shortened by 3 bases and J by 0 bases, with 12 bases between the two germline ends. The CDR3 DNA follows: TGTGCCAGCAGCTTGGCTAGCGCCCTAGCCAAAAACATTCAGTACTTC. Its translation: CASSLASALAKNIQYF.

Worth noting for this clonotype: A read error may produce the germline difference seen at one junction end. The chain combines TRBV7-2 with TRBJ2-3; 16 bases fit TRBD2. This CDR3 comprises 18 residues. Per germline, CDR1 SGHTA and CDR2 FQGNSA. The CDR3 bases are TGTGCCAGCTCCGAGGGACTAGCGGGGGGGTTTAGCACAGAGACGCAGTATTTT. It encodes CASSEGLAGGFSTETQYF.